These 22 T cell receptor beta chains originate from one sample sequenced in a study of PD-L1 blockade in urothelial cancer (dated by TCRdb to 2016 to 2017). Per the publication, the time point label means: pretreatment peripheral blood. Libraries were constructed by the immunoSEQ multiplex PCR assay. TCRdb obtained this table from immuneACCESS and retained in-frame rearrangements with V and J assigned. These tables miss some clones; where compared with another copy, unresolved V genes account for less than half of the shortfall, and the remainder is unexplained. For this sample the table gives roughly 50,000 clones, of which around 75% were detected only once. The ten largest clonotypes hold roughly 4% of the sample. This sample comprised PBMCs, obtained around atezolizumab (anti-PD-L1) treatment. The receptors shown here come from a man in his 70s with urothelial cancer.

J is TRBJ2-3 and V is TRBV7-6; 11 nucleotides align to TRBD1. After removal of 6 bases from V and 3 bases from J, the junction contained 14 bases not matched to a gene. CDR3 length equals 18 residues. Germline loops: CDR1 SGHVS, CDR2 FNYEAQ. DNA of the CDR3: TGTGCCAGCAGAGAGGGGTCGGGACAGGGGGTAGGAACAGATACGCAGTATTTT. Translation gives CASREGSGQGVGTDTQYF.

The chain has TRBV2 and TRBJ1-3; 8 nucleotides align to TRBD1. Trimming took 6 bases from V and 10 from J; bases not matched to a gene: 14. CDR3 length: 15 residues. Germline CDR1 SNHLY, CDR2 FYNNEI. The CDR3 DNA reads TGTGCCAGCAGCTACTCTGGGACAGGAGGTGTTACCATATATTTT. This gives the protein CASSYSGTGGVTIYF.

This chain joins TRBV5-1 and TRBJ1-4; D uncertain. CDR3 length equals 15 residues. Trimming left V 4 bases short and J 7 bases short, with 17 bases between. CDR1 is SGHRS, CDR2 YFSETQ, per germline. The CDR3 reads CASSPKEGVSEKLFF. CDR3 DNA sequence: TGCGCCAGCAGCCCCAAGGAGGGAGTTAGTGAAAAACTGTTTTTT.

This clone has only a few counts. The chain uses TRBV15 and TRBJ1-1; D gene ambiguous. Between the trimmed V and J ends, which lost 0 bases and 4 bases, there was a span of 6 bases. Germline assignment: CDR1 LNHNV and CDR2 YYDKDF (reference sequence). The CDR3 has 13 residues. For the CDR3, the DNA is TGTGCCACCAGCAGAGAGGGGAGCACTGAAGCTTTCTTT. Translating it yields CATSREGSTEAFF.

The chain joins TRBV18 to TRBJ2-7; D is possibly TRBD2 (7 bases). The CDR3 runs to 15 residues. Germline V gives CDR1 KGHSH, CDR2 LQKENI. V was cut by 0 bases and J by 7 bases, with 16 bases left in between. This CDR3 is CASSPPGGALGEQYF. The CDR3 coding sequence is TGTGCCAGCTCACCACCGGGGGGGGCGCTTGGTGAGCAGTACTTC.

This clone was picked up a small number of times. V usage is TRBV28 and J usage is TRBJ2-7; TRBD2 matches at 12 bases. The CDR3 is made up of 16 amino acids. The germline V gene has CDR1 MDHEN and CDR2 SYDVKM. Losses at the gene ends were 3 bases for V and 6 bases for J; bases not matched to a gene: 9. In nucleotides, the CDR3 is TGTGCCAGCAGTTTTGGGCTAGCGGGGGGGCGGGTCGAGCAGTACTTC. Its protein is CASSFGLAGGRVEQYF.

The CDR3 protein is CASSVAGSANYEQYF. The CDR3 DNA reads as TGTGCCAGCAGCGTAGCAGGTAGCGCCAACTACGAGCAGTACTTC. The rearrangement links TRBV9 to TRBJ2-7; D possibly corresponds to TRBD2 (5 bases). The CDR3 contains 15 residues. In germline, CDR1 is SGDLS, CDR2 YYNGEE. Trimming removed 0 bases from V and 3 bases from J, with 13 bases in between.

The rearrangement joins TRBV2 to TRBJ1-2; TRBD1 agrees at 7 bases. Germline trimming cut 4 bases from V and 1 base from J; bases unmatched to any gene: 3. Looked up from germline, CDR1 is SNHLY and CDR2 is FYNNEI. The CDR3 consists of 14 residues. The CDR3, as DNA: TGTGCCAGCAGTGGCCGGGACAGTAACTATGGCTACACCTTC. Encoded protein: CASSGRDSNYGYTF.

The CDR3 here is CASSLGLAGTYNEQFF. For the CDR3, the DNA is TGTGCCAGCAGCTTAGGGCTAGCGGGTACCTACAATGAGCAGTTCTTC. The chain employs TRBV11-3 and TRBJ2-1; 8 nucleotides match TRBD2. The CDR3 runs 16 residues. The J segment lost 2 bases and the V segment lost 1 base, leaving 4 bases of the junction unmatched. Germline CDR1 and CDR2: SGHNT and YENEEA. Together with reference TRBV11-3 and TRBJ2-1, the CDR3 gives the full variable domain: EAGVVQSPRYKIIEKKQPVAFWCNPISGHNTLYWYLQNLGQGPELLIRYENEEAVDDSQLPKDRFSAERLKGVDSTLKIQPAELGDSAVYLCASSLGLAGTYNEQFFGPGTRLTVL.

The chain couples TRBV19 to TRBJ2-5; TRBD1 aligns across 7 bases. The V gene's germline CDR1 is LNHDA and CDR2 SQIVND (reference sequence). V gave up 3 bases and J gave up 3 bases; unmatched junction bases: 4. The CDR3 is 14 residues long. CDR3 sequence reads: CASSIVGGEETQYF. The CDR3 DNA follows: TGTGCCAGTAGTATTGTAGGGGGCGAAGAGACCCAGTACTTC.

CDR3 sequence reads: CASSFRTASTDTQYF. For the CDR3, the DNA is TGCGCCAGCAGCTTCCGGACTGCTAGCACAGATACGCAGTATTTT. The V gene is TRBV5-1, the J gene TRBJ2-3; D possibly corresponds to TRBD2 (5 bases). Trimming left V 2 bases short and J 0 bases short, with 10 bases between. Germline lookup yields CDR1 SGHRS and CDR2 YFSETQ. This CDR3 is 15 amino acids long.

The chain uses TRBV12-5 and TRBJ2-3; tentative D call: TRBD1 (6 bases). The germline V gene has CDR1 LGHNT and CDR2 FRNRAP. V lost 6 bases and J lost 4, with 11 bases in between. The CDR3 consists of 13 residues. The CDR3: CASGQGRADTQYF. Written as DNA, the CDR3 is TGTGCTAGTGGACAGGGTCGCGCAGATACGCAGTATTTT.

The CDR3 nucleotides are TGTGCCAGCAGCTTAAGACAGGTGCACTACGAGCAGTACTTC. Amino acids: CASSLRQVHYEQYF. V usage is TRBV13 and J usage is TRBJ2-7; D perhaps matches TRBD1 (6 bases). This CDR3 has 14 residues. The V and J ends lost 2 bases and 3 bases respectively, with 11 bases between them. CDR1 PRHDT and CDR2 FYEKMQ come from the germline V gene (reference sequence). Together with reference TRBV13 and TRBJ2-7, the CDR3 gives the full variable domain: AAGVIQSPRHLIKEKRETATLKCYPIPRHDTVYWYQQGPGQDPQFLISFYEKMQSDKGSIPDRFSAQQFSDYHSELNMSSLELGDSALYFCASSLRQVHYEQYFGPGTRLTVT.

This clone was detected a few times. The V call is TRBV6-1, the J call TRBJ2-1, with D perhaps TRBD2 (5 bases). The V and J ends lost 7 bases and 8 bases respectively, with 15 bases between them. Per the germline V gene, CDR1 is MNHNS and CDR2 is SASEGT. CDR3 length equals 13 residues. CDR3 region: CASTLDWRDEQFF. CDR3 bases: TGTGCCAGCACCTTGGACTGGAGAGATGAGCAGTTCTTC.

The CDR3 DNA reads TGCGCCAGCAGCCCCGGGAGCGGAGAAAGAAATGAGCAGTTCTTC. As protein: CASSPGSGERNEQFF. This rearrangement joins TRBV4-1 to TRBJ2-1, with a tentative D call TRBD2 (6 bases). Germline V lookup: CDR1 MGHRA, CDR2 YSYEKL. The V gene lost 4 bases and the J gene lost 7 bases, with 17 bases spanning the gap. This CDR3 is 15 amino acids long.

This clone was recorded a few times. The chain combines TRBV11-3 with TRBJ2-1; D is undetermined. The CDR3 runs to 14 residues. The germline V gene has CDR1 SGHNT and CDR2 YENEEA. Deletions cut 0 bases from V and 6 bases from J, with 9 bases between. In DNA, the CDR3 is TGTGCCAGCAGCTTAGATCAGGTGGGCAATGAGCAGTTCTTC. This codes for CASSLDQVGNEQFF.

The chain employs TRBV5-3 and TRBJ2-7, with a possible D match to TRBD1 (5 bases). TRBV5-3 has ORF status, its function being uncertain. CDR3 size: 14 residues. V lost 0 bases and J lost 1, with 8 bases in between. The CDR3 is CARSLEAGSYEQYF. Here the CDR3 DNA reads TGTGCCAGAAGCTTGGAGGCAGGGTCCTACGAGCAGTACTTC.

The chain uses TRBV27 and TRBJ2-1; TRBD2 is a possible D gene (6 bases). Germline V gene data show CDR1 as MNHEY and CDR2 as SMNVEV (reference sequence). The CDR3 is made up of 16 amino acids. V gave up 5 bases and J gave up 0 bases, with 14 bases separating them. DNA for the CDR3: TGTGCCAGCAGTGGCGGGACGCGGAGCTCCTACAATGAGCAGTTCTTC. It is translated as CASSGGTRSSYNEQFF.

This chain links TRBV5-4 with TRBJ2-4; maybe TRBD1 (6 bases). The CDR3 runs to 16 residues. Germline V lookup: CDR1 SGHNT, CDR2 YYREEE (reference sequence). Between the trimmed V and J ends, which lost 4 bases and 1 base, there was a span of 15 bases. The CDR3 sequence: CASSRGQGQAKNIQYF. As DNA, the CDR3 is TGTGCCAGCAGCCGCGGGCAGGGGCAGGCCAAAAACATTCAGTACTTC.

This chain joins TRBV13 and TRBJ2-1; 15 nucleotides align to TRBD2. The V segment lost 5 bases and the J segment 3 bases; nucleotides outside the gene matches: 2. The CDR3 is 16 residues long. CDR1 is PRHDT and CDR2 is FYEKMQ in the germline V gene (reference sequence). The CDR3 loop reads CASSQGLAGGYNEQFF. In nucleotides, the CDR3 is TGTGCCAGCAGCCAGGGACTAGCGGGAGGCTACAATGAGCAGTTCTTC.

The chain couples TRBV6-5 to TRBJ1-2; a possible D gene is TRBD1 (6 bases). Trimming cost V 6 bases and J 2 bases, with 16 bases left between them. CDR3 size: 15 residues. The germline gives CDR1 MNHEY, CDR2 SVGAGI. This CDR3 reads CASRPPGQVNYGYTF. The CDR3 nucleotides are TGTGCCAGCAGACCACCGGGACAAGTAAACTATGGCTACACCTTC.

The chain has TRBV18 and TRBJ1-2; 8 nucleotides match TRBD1. The CDR3 sequence is 16 residues long. CDR1 is KGHSH, CDR2 LQKENI, per germline. The trim removed 5 bases at V and 2 bases at J, leaving 10 bases unmatched. CDR3 sequence: CASSRGRGQGNYGYTF. In nucleotides, the CDR3 is TGTGCCAGCTCAAGGGGGCGCGGACAGGGCAACTATGGCTACACCTTC. Drawing the rest from reference TRBV18 and TRBJ1-2, the complete variable domain is NAGVMQNPRHLVRRRGQEARLRCSPMKGHSHVYWYRQLPEEGLKFMVYLQKENIIDESGMPKERFSAEFPKEGPSILRIQQVVRGDSAAYFCASSRGRGQGNYGYTFGSGTRLTVV.